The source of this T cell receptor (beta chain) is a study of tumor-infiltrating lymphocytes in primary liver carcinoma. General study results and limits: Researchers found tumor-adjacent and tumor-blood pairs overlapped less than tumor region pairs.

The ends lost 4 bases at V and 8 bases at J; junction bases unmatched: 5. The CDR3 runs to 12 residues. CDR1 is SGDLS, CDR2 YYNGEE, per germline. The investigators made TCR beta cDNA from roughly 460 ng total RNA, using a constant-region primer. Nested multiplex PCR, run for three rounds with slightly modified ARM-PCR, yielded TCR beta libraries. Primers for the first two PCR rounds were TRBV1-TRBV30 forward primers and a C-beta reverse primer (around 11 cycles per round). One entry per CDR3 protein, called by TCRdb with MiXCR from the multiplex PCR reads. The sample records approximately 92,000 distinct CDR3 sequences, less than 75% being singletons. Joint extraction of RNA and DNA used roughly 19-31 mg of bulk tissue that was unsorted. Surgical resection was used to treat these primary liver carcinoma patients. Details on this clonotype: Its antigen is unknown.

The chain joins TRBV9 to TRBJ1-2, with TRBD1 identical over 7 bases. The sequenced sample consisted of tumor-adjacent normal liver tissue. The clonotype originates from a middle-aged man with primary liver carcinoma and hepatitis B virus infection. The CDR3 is CASSQGQDGYTF. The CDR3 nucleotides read TGTGCCAGCAGCCAAGGACAGGACGGCTACACCTTC.